This T cell receptor (beta chain) was observed in a study of monozygotic twins with inflammatory bowel disease. TCR libraries each used approximately 3,500 ng of total RNA. A 6-nucleotide sample barcode was carried by the UMIs, which template switching added. TCRdb reprocessed the 5' RACE reads and reports one entry per CDR3 protein, with no DNA. The sample table includes under 150,000 distinct CDR3 sequences. As concerns this clonotype: Its antigen remains unknown.

Study-level results: It was observed that concordant and discordant twins did not differ in repertoire similarity, possibly given limited power.

Collection of a roughly 2.7 ml blood sample took place per donor. Germline values: CDR1 KGHDR, CDR2 SFDVKD. The CDR3 has 15 residues. This chain connects TRBV24-1 to TRBJ1-4; TCRdb names TRBD1, which stays unverified in the absence of DNA. The sequencing sample was made of blood. The clonotype comes from a human donor with ulcerative colitis or Crohn's disease, or a healthy co-twin of an affected twin (not recorded which). CDR3 protein: CATSDPGTAVEKLFF.